What follows are 20 T cell receptor beta chains derived from one specimen sequenced in a study of long-term antiretroviral therapy in people with HIV (dated by TCRdb to 2022 to 2024). The immunoSEQ hsTCRB v3.0 assay was used at survey level resolution to sequence the TRB variable region. Imported from immuneACCESS, the table was reduced by TCRdb to in-frame sequences with V and J called. These copies leave out some clones; in studies compared against another copy, an unresolved V gene accounts for under half, and the cause of the remainder is not known. For this sample there are around 40,000 clones; 94% appear just once. The ten largest clones add up to roughly 3.9% of the sample. Sequenced here: unsorted PBMCs, sampled 4.1 years after starting antiretroviral therapy. These receptor sequences come from a woman aged 45 to 65 with HIV.

The rearrangement joins TRBV6-7 to TRBJ2-2; D perhaps matches TRBD1 (6 bases). TRBV6-7 qualifies as an ORF whose function is uncertain. The CDR3 has 16 amino acids. Trimming left V 2 bases short and J 5 bases short, with 15 bases between. The DNA of the CDR3 is TGTGCCAGCAGTTACCCAACCGACAGGATTACCGGGGAGCTGTTTTTT. Encoded protein: CASSYPTDRITGELFF.

V is TRBV19 and J is TRBJ1-1; the match to TRBD1 covers 10 bases. The CDR3 length is 21 residues. V was pared by 3 bases and J by 1 base, with 20 bases of the junction left unmatched. Per germline, CDR1 LNHDA and CDR2 SQIVND (reference sequence). The CDR3 sequence: CASSMPGQGIGGIRGNTEAFF. The CDR3 DNA reads as TGTGCCAGTAGTATGCCGGGACAGGGGATAGGGGGGATAAGGGGGAACACTGAAGCTTTCTTT.

This chain connects TRBV7-2 to TRBJ1-4; 12 bases are shared with TRBD1. J was trimmed by 6 bases and V by 1 base; bases with no gene match: 3. The germline CDR1 and CDR2 sequences are SGHTA and FQGNSA. The CDR3 extends over 16 amino acids. Written as DNA, the CDR3 is TGTGCCAGCAGCTTAGGGGACAGGGGGCATTATGAAAAACTGTTTTTT. Encoded protein: CASSLGDRGHYEKLFF.

The chain has TRBV27 and TRBJ1-2; 7 bases line up with TRBD1. In germline, CDR1 is MNHEY, CDR2 SMNVEV (reference sequence). The CDR3 extends over 16 amino acids. V dropped 2 bases and J dropped 6; count of bases not matched to a gene: 12. The CDR3 sequence: CASSLGRQGLVDGYTF. The CDR3 bases are TGTGCCAGCAGTTTAGGCCGACAGGGTTTGGTCGATGGCTACACCTTC.

V usage is TRBV19 and J usage is TRBJ2-3; D gene uncertain. Trimming removed 5 bases from V and 3 bases from J, with 12 bases in between. The CDR3 extends over 14 amino acids. Germline CDR1 LNHDA, CDR2 SQIVND (reference sequence). DNA of the CDR3: TGTGCCAGTAGTGGACGACTGATTACAGATACGCAGTATTTT. It yields the protein CASSGRLITDTQYF.

The rearrangement links TRBV20-1 to TRBJ2-7; the D gene could be TRBD1 or TRBD2 (5 bases each). The CDR3 is 11 amino acids. V was cut by 2 bases and J by 9 bases, with 11 bases left in between. CDR1 DFQATT and CDR2 SNEGSKA come from the germline V gene (reference sequence). CDR3: CSARQGDGQYF. CDR3 DNA sequence: TGCAGTGCTAGACAGGGAGACGGGCAGTACTTC.

V usage is TRBV7-2 and J usage is TRBJ1-3, with 9 bases aligning to TRBD1. Unmatched junction bases numbered 3, after V lost 4 bases and J lost 2 bases. Germline CDR1 reads SGHTA; CDR2 reads FQGNSA. This CDR3 has 15 residues. The CDR3 DNA reads TGTGCCAGCAGCTCCCGGACAGGGGCTGGAAACACCATATATTTT. Amino acid sequence: CASSSRTGAGNTIYF.

This chain connects TRBV4-3 to TRBJ2-2; maybe TRBD1 (5 bases). The CDR3 contains 16 residues. The germline V gene encodes CDR1 LGHNA and CDR2 YSLEER. The V gene lost 0 bases and the J gene lost 1 base, with 9 bases spanning the gap. This CDR3 reads CASSQDDRGNTGELFF. In nucleotides, the CDR3 is TGCGCCAGCAGCCAAGATGATAGGGGGAACACCGGGGAGCTGTTTTTT.

The J gene is TRBJ1-2, the V gene TRBV19; D remains unclear. Trimming left V 5 bases short and J 4 bases short, with 20 bases between. This CDR3 is 16 amino acids long. Germline assignment: CDR1 LNHDA and CDR2 SQIVND (reference sequence). CDR3 in amino acids: CASSAAGDLGFYGYTF. The CDR3 nucleotides read TGTGCCAGTAGTGCGGCCGGTGACCTAGGATTCTATGGCTACACCTTC.

The V gene is TRBV7-2, the J gene TRBJ2-3; TRBD2 aligns across 14 bases. V shed 4 bases and J 5 bases; nucleotides not matched to a gene: 8. Per germline, CDR1 SGHTA and CDR2 FQGNSA. There are 17 residues in the CDR3. The CDR3 nucleotides read TGTGCCAGCAGCTATGGACTAGCGGGGGGCGGGGAAGATACGCAGTATTTT. Translated, it gives CASSYGLAGGGEDTQYF.

The J gene is TRBJ1-2, the V gene TRBV5-1; possibly TRBD1 for D (6 bases). The germline CDR1 and CDR2 sequences are SGHRS and YFSETQ. Trimming pared 2 bases from V and 5 bases from J, leaving 13 bases between. CDR3 size: 14 residues. DNA for the CDR3: TGCGCCAGCAGCTTCGAGGGGGAACGGTATGGCTACACCTTC. This encodes CASSFEGERYGYTF.

The rearrangement uses TRBV7-6 and TRBJ2-5, with 8 bases identical to TRBD2. Per germline, CDR1 SGHVS and CDR2 FNYEAQ. V lost 5 bases, J lost 5 bases, and 13 bases stayed unmatched. The CDR3 covers 16 residues. The DNA of the CDR3 is TGTGCCAGCAGCCTAGAGGGACACGGGAGGGGGGAGACCCAGTACTTC. It encodes CASSLEGHGRGETQYF.

The chain recombines TRBV27 with TRBJ2-4, with D perhaps TRBD2 (6 bases). Trimming took off 2 bases at V and 5 bases at J, with 13 bases between the two ends. The CDR3 consists of 15 residues. CDR1 MNHEY and CDR2 SMNVEV come from the germline V gene (reference sequence). CDR3 sequence (DNA): TGTGCCAGCAGTTTAGAGCCACCGGGGGAAAACATTCAGTACTTC. Protein: CASSLEPPGENIQYF.

The V and J genes are TRBV27 and TRBJ2-3, with 9 bases identical to TRBD2. J lost 0 bases, V lost 6 bases, and 4 bases had no gene match. The CDR3 is 15 amino acids. Germline V lookup: CDR1 MNHEY, CDR2 SMNVEV (reference sequence). This CDR3 reads CASSDLAGSTDTQYF. CDR3 in DNA: TGTGCCAGCAGCGATCTAGCGGGAAGCACAGATACGCAGTATTTT.

In its sample, this clone was seen once. The chain uses TRBV30 and TRBJ1-1; D is unclear. CDR3 length equals 11 residues. Trimming stripped 3 bases from V and 1 base from J, with 3 bases between. The germline V gene has CDR1 GTSNPN and CDR2 SVGIG (reference sequence). The CDR3 DNA reads as TGTGCCTGGAGGCGGAACACTGAAGCTTTCTTT. Translation gives CAWRRNTEAFF.

The rearrangement links TRBV5-6 to TRBJ1-6; D call uncertain. V dropped 4 bases and J dropped 5 bases, with 13 bases sitting between them. CDR1 is SGHDT and CDR2 is YYEEEE in the germline V gene. This CDR3 region has 15 residues. CDR3 amino acids: CASSPQQNDNSPLHF. CDR3 coding DNA: TGTGCCAGCAGCCCCCAACAGAACGATAATTCACCCCTCCACTTT.

CDR3: CASSGSGQGVWQPQHF. Written as DNA, the CDR3 is TGTGCCAGCAGTGGCTCCGGACAGGGTGTATGGCAGCCCCAGCATTTT. The chain links TRBV25-1 to TRBJ1-5; 8 nucleotides agree with TRBD1. Germline V gene data show CDR1 as MGHDK and CDR2 as SYGVNS. The CDR3 loop spans 16 amino acids. The V segment lost 4 bases and the J segment 7 bases; nucleotides outside the gene matches: 12. The whole variable domain, remainder taken from reference TRBV25-1 and TRBJ1-5, is EADIYQTPRYLVIGTGKKITLECSQTMGHDKMYWYQQDPGMELHLIHYSYGVNSTEKGDLSSESTVSRIRTEHFPLTLESARPSHTSQYLCASSGSGQGVWQPQHFGDGTRLSIL.

V and J are TRBV5-1 and TRBJ1-2; D call uncertain. Germline V gives CDR1 SGHRS, CDR2 YFSETQ. Trimming took 0 bases from V and 2 from J, leaving 2 bases between them. This CDR3 spans 12 amino acids. CDR3 sequence reads: CASSLDNYGYTF. The CDR3 DNA reads TGCGCCAGCAGCTTGGACAACTATGGCTACACCTTC.

V is TRBV19 and J is TRBJ2-2; D possibly corresponds to TRBD2 (6 bases). The V and J ends lost 4 bases and 6 bases respectively, with 12 bases between them. Germline-derived CDR1 and CDR2 are LNHDA and SQIVND (reference sequence). The CDR3 extends over 14 amino acids. CDR3 sequence reads: CASSTGLPAGELFF. CDR3 in DNA: TGTGCCAGTAGTACGGGACTGCCAGCCGGGGAGCTGTTTTTT.

The J gene is TRBJ1-4, the V gene TRBV7-9, with a tentative D call TRBD1 (5 bases). The germline gives CDR1 SEHNR, CDR2 FQNEAQ (reference sequence). The V end lost 5 bases, the J end lost 8 bases, and 12 bases lay between the germline ends. The CDR3 sequence is 13 residues long. CDR3: CASSPTVGEKLFF. The CDR3 nucleotides read TGTGCCAGCAGCCCGACAGTAGGGGAAAAACTGTTTTTT.